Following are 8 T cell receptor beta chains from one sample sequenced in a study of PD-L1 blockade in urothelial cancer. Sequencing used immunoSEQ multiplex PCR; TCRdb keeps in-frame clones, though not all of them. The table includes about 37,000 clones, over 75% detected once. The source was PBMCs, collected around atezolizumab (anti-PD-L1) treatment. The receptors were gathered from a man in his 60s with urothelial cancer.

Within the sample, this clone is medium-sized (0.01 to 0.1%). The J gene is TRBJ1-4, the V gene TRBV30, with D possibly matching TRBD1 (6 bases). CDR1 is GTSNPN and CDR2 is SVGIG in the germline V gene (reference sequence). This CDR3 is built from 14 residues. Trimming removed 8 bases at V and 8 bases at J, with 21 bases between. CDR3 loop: CAARRGAEQEKLFF. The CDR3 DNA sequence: TGTGCCGCACGTCGGGGGGCAGAGCAAGAAAAACTGTTTTTT. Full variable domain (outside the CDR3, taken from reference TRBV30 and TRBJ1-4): SQTIHQWPATLVQPVGSPLSLECTVEGTSNPNLYWYRQAAGRGLQLLFYSVGIGQISSEVPQNLSASRPQDRQFILSSKKLLLSDSGFYLCAARRGAEQEKLFFGSGTQLSVL.

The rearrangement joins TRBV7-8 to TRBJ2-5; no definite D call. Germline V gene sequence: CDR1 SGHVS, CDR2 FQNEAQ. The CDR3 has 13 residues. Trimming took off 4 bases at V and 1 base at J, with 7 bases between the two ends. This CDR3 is CASSSRFQETQYF. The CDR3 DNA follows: TGTGCCAGCAGCTCTCGGTTCCAAGAGACCCAGTACTTC.

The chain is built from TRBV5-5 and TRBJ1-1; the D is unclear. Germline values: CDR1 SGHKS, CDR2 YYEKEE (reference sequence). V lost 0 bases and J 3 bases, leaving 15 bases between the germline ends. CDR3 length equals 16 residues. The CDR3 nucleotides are TGTGCCAGCAGCTTGGGGTTTGGGCTCTCTCACACTGAAGCTTTCTTT. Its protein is CASSLGFGLSHTEAFF.

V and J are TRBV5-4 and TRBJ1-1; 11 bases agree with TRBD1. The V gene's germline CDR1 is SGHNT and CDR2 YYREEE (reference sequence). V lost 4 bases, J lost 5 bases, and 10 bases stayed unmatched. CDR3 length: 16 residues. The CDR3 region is CASSNLDRGLGTEAFF. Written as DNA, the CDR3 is TGTGCCAGCAGCAACCTGGACAGGGGGCTCGGGACTGAAGCTTTCTTT.

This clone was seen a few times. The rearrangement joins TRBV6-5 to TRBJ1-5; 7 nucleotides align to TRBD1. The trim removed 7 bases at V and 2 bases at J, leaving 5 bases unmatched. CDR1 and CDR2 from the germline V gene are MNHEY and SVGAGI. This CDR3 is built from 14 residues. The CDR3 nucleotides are TGTGCCAGCAAGAGGACAGGTCGCAATCAGCCCCAGCATTTT. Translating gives CASKRTGRNQPQHF.

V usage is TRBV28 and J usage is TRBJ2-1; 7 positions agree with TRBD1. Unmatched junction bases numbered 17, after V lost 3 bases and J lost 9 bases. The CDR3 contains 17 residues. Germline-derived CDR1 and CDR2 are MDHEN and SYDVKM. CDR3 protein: CASSFKSRWTGDLEQFF. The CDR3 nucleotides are TGTGCCAGCAGTTTTAAGTCCCGATGGACAGGCGACCTTGAGCAGTTCTTC.

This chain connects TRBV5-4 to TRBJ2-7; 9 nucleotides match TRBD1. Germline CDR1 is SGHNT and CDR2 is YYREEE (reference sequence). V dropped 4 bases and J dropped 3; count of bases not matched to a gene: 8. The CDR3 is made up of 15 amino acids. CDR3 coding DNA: TGTGCCAGCAGCCGTATCACGGGACAGGGCTACGAGCAGTACTTC. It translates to CASSRITGQGYEQYF.

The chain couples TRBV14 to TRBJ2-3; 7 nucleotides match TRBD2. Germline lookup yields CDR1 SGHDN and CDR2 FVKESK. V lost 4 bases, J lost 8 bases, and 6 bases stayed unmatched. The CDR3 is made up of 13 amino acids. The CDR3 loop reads CASSPAPGGTQYF. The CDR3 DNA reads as TGTGCCAGCAGCCCCGCGCCGGGGGGTACGCAGTATTTT.